This T cell receptor beta chain emerged from a study of cytomegalovirus exposure and HLA in healthy donors. Germline V gene data show CDR1 as SEHNR and CDR2 as FQNEAQ (reference sequence). The CDR3 has 15 amino acids. Germline trimming cut 4 bases from V and 3 bases from J; bases unmatched to any gene: 5. The study's findings and limits: Follow-up analysis found HLA locus-dependent TCR association rates, highest for DRB1 and lowest for HLA-C.

The PCR was carried out with 60 Vbeta primers and 13 Jbeta primers. Data came from immunoSEQ multiplex PCR; TCRdb stores just in-frame clones and leaves some out. The sample gives roughly 170,000 clones, approximately 80% of which show up once; more than 4% is in the top ten. With respect to this clone: Its specificity is not known.

The sequenced material came from PBMCs. The clonotype was recovered from a man between 18 and 29 years old in good health and CMV-seronegative. The chain couples TRBV7-9 to TRBJ2-2; the match to TRBD1 covers 7 bases. CDR3 DNA sequence: TGTGCCAGCAGCTCGGGACAGACTTACACCGGGGAGCTGTTTTTT. Protein sequence: CASSSGQTYTGELFF.